This is a list of T cell receptor beta chains from one sample in a study of T cell repertoires in ileal Crohn's disease. Method: immunoSEQ multiplex PCR; TCRdb's copy keeps in-frame clones and lacks some. This table holds roughly 13,000 clones, around 85% found once. Specimen: ileal tissue. These receptor sequences come from an adult with Crohn's disease. Both conserved end residues are part of each CDR3. Each record gives: CDR3 protein, CDR3 DNA, J gene, D gene, V gene, clone size. D genes are given only for firm matches. The listing skips clone size in some rows; elsewhere it reads once, few, many or a size class.

CDR3: CASSPRTGGDSPLHF
DNA: TGTGCCAGCAGCCCTAGGACAGGGGGGGATTCACCCCTCCACTTT
J: TRBJ1-6
D: TRBD1
V: TRBV9
size: medium-sized

CDR3: CAWSGEGGWGTGELFF
DNA: TGTGCCTGGAGTGGTGAGGGCGGATGGGGTACCGGGGAGCTGTTTTTT
J: TRBJ2-2
D: .
V: TRBV30
size: .

CDR3: CASSRYTGQGVLGGYTF
DNA: TGTGCCAGCAGCCGTTATACCGGACAGGGGGTTTTAGGTGGCTACACCTTC
J: TRBJ1-2
D: TRBD1
V: TRBV7-2
size: .

CDR3: CASSQDNAHEQFF
DNA: TGTGCCAGCAGCCAAGATAATGCACACGAGCAGTTCTTC
J: TRBJ2-1
D: .
V: TRBV4-2
size: .

CDR3: CASSPRGDQPQHF
DNA: TGTGCCAGCTCACCACGAGGGGACCAGCCCCAGCATTTT
J: TRBJ1-5
D: .
V: TRBV18
size: .

CDR3: CASSKSLNEQFF
DNA: TGTGCCAGCAGCAAGTCCCTCAATGAGCAGTTCTTC
J: TRBJ2-1
D: .
V: TRBV21-1
size: .

CDR3: CASRKRTGVYNEQFF
DNA: TGTGCCAGCAGAAAGCGGACAGGGGTTTACAATGAGCAGTTCTTC
J: TRBJ2-1
D: TRBD1
V: TRBV27
size: .

CDR3: CASSLLGGDSPLHF
DNA: TGTGCCAGCAGCTTGCTGGGGGGTGATTCACCCCTCCACTTT
J: TRBJ1-6
D: .
V: TRBV5-4
size: .

CDR3: CASRRRTNRGPTDTQYF
DNA: TGTGCCAGTAGGCGCCGGACCAACAGGGGACCCACAGATACGCAGTATTTT
J: TRBJ2-3
D: TRBD1
V: TRBV19
size: .

CDR3: CASSYGTSGSGGYTF
DNA: TGTGCCAGCAGTTACGGAACCTCGGGGAGCGGTGGCTACACCTTC
J: TRBJ1-2
D: .
V: TRBV6-5
size: few

CDR3: CASESSRDGNTIYF
DNA: TGTGCCAGCGAGTCCAGCAGGGACGGAAACACCATATATTTT
J: TRBJ1-3
D: .
V: TRBV27
size: .

CDR3: CASSLVPPGQAPGETQYF
DNA: TGTGCCAGCAGTTTGGTACCCCCGGGACAGGCCCCAGGCGAGACCCAGTACTTC
J: TRBJ2-5
D: TRBD1
V: TRBV27
size: .

CDR3: CASSLGGGDEKLFF
DNA: TGTGCCAGCAGCTTAGGTGGGGGCGATGAAAAACTGTTTTTT
J: TRBJ1-4
D: .
V: TRBV7-3
size: few

CDR3: CSARRQGATDTQYF
DNA: TGCAGCGCGAGGCGCCAGGGTGCCACAGATACGCAGTATTTT
J: TRBJ2-3
D: .
V: TRBV29-1
size: .

CDR3: CASSTFKRGSYNSPLHF
DNA: TGTGCCAGCAGCACCTTCAAACGAGGCTCCTATAATTCACCCCTCCACTTT
J: TRBJ1-6
D: .
V: TRBV7-9
size: .

CDR3: CAWSLGAIGYTF
DNA: TGTGCCTGGAGTCTCGGGGCTATTGGCTACACCTTC
J: TRBJ1-2
D: .
V: TRBV30
size: .

CDR3: CASSAGQGRTEAFF
DNA: TGTGCCAGCAGTGCCGGACAGGGAAGGACTGAAGCTTTCTTT
J: TRBJ1-1
D: TRBD1
V: TRBV6-4
size: medium-sized

CDR3: CASSYKLNTEAFF
DNA: TGTGCCAGCAGTTACAAACTGAACACTGAAGCTTTCTTT
J: TRBJ1-1
D: .
V: TRBV6-5
size: .

CDR3: CASSLGLAGPSYQETQYF
DNA: TGTGCTAGCAGCTTGGGACTAGCGGGGCCCTCGTACCAAGAGACCCAGTACTTC
J: TRBJ2-5
D: TRBD2
V: TRBV7-7
size: .

CDR3: CSVEDMRSYEQYF
DNA: TGCAGCGTTGAAGATATGAGGTCCTACGAGCAGTACTTC
J: TRBJ2-7
D: .
V: TRBV29-1
size: .

CDR3: CASSQFQGPNEQFF
DNA: TGTGCCAGCAGTCAATTTCAGGGACCGAATGAGCAGTTCTTC
J: TRBJ2-1
D: .
V: TRBV6-5
size: .

CDR3: CASRRESSYNSPLHF
DNA: TGTGCCAGCCGTCGGGAATCCTCCTATAATTCACCCCTCCACTTT
J: TRBJ1-6
D: .
V: TRBV6-6
size: .